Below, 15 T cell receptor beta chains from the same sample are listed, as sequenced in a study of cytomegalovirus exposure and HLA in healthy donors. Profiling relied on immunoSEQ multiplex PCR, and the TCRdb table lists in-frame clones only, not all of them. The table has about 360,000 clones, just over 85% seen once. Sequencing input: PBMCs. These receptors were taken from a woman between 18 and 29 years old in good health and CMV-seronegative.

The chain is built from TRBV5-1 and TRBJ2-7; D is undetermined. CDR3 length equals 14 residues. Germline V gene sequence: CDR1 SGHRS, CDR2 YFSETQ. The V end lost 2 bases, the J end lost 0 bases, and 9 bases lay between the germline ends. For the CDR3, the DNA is TGCGCCAGCAGCTTATACTCGAACTCCTACGAGCAGTACTTC. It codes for CASSLYSNSYEQYF.

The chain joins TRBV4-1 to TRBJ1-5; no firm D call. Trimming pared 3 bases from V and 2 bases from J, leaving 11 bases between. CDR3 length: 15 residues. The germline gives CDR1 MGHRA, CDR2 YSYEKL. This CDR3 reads CASSQRNGGNQPQHF. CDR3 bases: TGCGCCAGCAGCCAGCGGAACGGAGGCAATCAGCCCCAGCATTTT.

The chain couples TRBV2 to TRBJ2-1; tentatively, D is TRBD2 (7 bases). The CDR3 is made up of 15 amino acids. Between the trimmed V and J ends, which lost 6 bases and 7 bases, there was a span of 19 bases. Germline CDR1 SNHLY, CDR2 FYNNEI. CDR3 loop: CASSPAGAHLNEQFF. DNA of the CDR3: TGTGCCAGCAGCCCTGCGGGGGCCCACCTGAATGAGCAGTTCTTC. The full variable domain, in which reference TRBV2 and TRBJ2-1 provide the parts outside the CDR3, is EPEVTQTPSHQVTQMGQEVILRCVPISNHLYFYWYRQILGQKVEFLVSFYNNEISEKSEIFDDQFSVERPDGSNFTLKIRSTKLEDSAMYFCASSPAGAHLNEQFFGPGTRLTVL.

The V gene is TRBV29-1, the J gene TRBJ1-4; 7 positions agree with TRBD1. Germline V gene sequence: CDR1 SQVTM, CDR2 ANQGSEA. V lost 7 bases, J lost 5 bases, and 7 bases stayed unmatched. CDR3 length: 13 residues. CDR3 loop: CSAHRGGNEKLFF. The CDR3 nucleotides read TGCAGCGCCCACAGGGGAGGAAATGAAAAACTGTTTTTT. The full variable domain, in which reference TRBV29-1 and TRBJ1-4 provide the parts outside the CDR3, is SAVISQKPSRDICQRGTSLTIQCQVDSQVTMMFWYRQQPGQSLTLIATANQGSEATYESGFVIDKFPISRPNLTFSTLTVSNMSPEDSSIYLCSAHRGGNEKLFFGSGTQLSVL.

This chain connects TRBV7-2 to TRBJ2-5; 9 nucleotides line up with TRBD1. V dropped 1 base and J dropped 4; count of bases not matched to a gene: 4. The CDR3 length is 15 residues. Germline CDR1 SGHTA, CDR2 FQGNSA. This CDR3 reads CASSLGGTGRETQYF. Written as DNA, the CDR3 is TGTGCCAGCAGCTTAGGTGGGACAGGGAGAGAGACCCAGTACTTC.

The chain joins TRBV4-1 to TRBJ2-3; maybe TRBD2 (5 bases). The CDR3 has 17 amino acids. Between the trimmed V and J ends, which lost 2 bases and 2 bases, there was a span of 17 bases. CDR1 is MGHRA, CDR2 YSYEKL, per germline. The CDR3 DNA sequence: TGCGCCAGCAGCCAATCCTTCACCCCCGGGATCACAGATACGCAGTATTTT. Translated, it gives CASSQSFTPGITDTQYF.

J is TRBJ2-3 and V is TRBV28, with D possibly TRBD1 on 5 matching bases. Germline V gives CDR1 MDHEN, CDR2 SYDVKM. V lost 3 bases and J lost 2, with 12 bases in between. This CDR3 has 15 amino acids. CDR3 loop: CASSFGAGNTDTQYF. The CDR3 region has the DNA TGTGCCAGCAGTTTTGGGGCAGGGAACACAGATACGCAGTATTTT.

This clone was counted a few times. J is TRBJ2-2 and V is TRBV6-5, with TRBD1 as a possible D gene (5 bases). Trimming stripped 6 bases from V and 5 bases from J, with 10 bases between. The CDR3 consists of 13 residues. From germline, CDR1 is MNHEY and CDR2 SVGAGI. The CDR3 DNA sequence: TGTGCCAGCAGATCATCAGGGACCGGGGAGCTGTTTTTT. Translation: CASRSSGTGELFF.

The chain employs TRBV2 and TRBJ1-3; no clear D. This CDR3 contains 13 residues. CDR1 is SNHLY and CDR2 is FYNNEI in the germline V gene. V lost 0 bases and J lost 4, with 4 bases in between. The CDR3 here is CASSEARGNTIYF. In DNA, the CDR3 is TGTGCCAGCAGTGAAGCGCGAGGAAACACCATATATTTT.

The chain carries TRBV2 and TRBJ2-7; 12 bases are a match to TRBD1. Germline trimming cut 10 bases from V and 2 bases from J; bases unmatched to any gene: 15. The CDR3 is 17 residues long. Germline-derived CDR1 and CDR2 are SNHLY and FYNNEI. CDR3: CAIEIPGQGADPYEQYF. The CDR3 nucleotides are TGTGCCATCGAAATCCCGGGACAGGGGGCCGACCCCTACGAGCAGTACTTC. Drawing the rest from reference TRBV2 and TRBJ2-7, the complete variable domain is EPEVTQTPSHQVTQMGQEVILRCVPISNHLYFYWYRQILGQKVEFLVSFYNNEISEKSEIFDDQFSVERPDGSNFTLKIRSTKLEDSAMYFCAIEIPGQGADPYEQYFGPGTRLTVT.

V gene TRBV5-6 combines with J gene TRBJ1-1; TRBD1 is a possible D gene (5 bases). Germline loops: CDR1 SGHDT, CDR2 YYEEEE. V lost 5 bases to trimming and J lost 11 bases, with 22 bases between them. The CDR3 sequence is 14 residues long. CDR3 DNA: TGTGCCAGCAGACGATATCCGGAGGGGAAGGATGCTTTCTTT. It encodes CASRRYPEGKDAFF.

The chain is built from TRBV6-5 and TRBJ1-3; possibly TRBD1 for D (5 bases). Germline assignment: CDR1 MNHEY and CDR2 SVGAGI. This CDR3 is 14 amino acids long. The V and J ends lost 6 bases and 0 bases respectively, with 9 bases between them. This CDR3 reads CASRITGSGNTIYF. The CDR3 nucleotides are TGTGCCAGCAGGATTACAGGCTCTGGAAACACCATATATTTT.

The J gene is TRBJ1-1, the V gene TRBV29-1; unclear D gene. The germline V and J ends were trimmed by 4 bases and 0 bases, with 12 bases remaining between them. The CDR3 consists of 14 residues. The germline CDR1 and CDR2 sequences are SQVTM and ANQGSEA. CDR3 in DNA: TGCAGCGTTGCTGTTAGCTTAATGAACACTGAAGCTTTCTTT. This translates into CSVAVSLMNTEAFF.

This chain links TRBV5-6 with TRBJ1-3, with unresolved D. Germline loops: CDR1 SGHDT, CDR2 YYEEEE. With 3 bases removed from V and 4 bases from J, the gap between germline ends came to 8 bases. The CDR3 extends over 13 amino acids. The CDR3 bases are TGTGCCAGCAGCTATTGGGAGGGAAACACCATATATTTT. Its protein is CASSYWEGNTIYF.

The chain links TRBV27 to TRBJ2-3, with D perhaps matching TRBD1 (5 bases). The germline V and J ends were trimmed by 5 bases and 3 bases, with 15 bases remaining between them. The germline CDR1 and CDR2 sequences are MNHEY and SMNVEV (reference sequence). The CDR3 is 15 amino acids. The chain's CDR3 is CASSTGRLQTDTQYF. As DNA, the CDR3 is TGTGCCAGCAGTACAGGCAGGTTACAGACAGATACGCAGTATTTT.